This entry lists 30 T cell receptor beta chains sequenced from one sample in a study of blood T cells in healthy people across ages. Sample-barcoded 5' priming and a J-beta primer mix drove a second PCR of roughly 6 to 12 cycles. MiXCR was run by TCRdb on the 5' RACE reads, yielding one entry per CDR3 protein. The sample lists some 1.5 million distinct CDR3 sequences, under 30% occurring once. The sequenced sample was blood. The source of these receptors is a woman aged 25 to 45 in good health.

This clonotype was seen a handful of times. The rearrangement links TRBV2 to TRBJ2-5, with TRBD2 matching over 9 bases. This CDR3 is built from 15 residues. The V segment lost 3 bases and the J segment 5 bases; nucleotides outside the gene matches: 7. Germline V lookup: CDR1 SNHLY, CDR2 FYNNEI. This chain's CDR3 is CASSDGGGAQETQYF. In DNA, the CDR3 is TGTGCCAGCAGTGATGGCGGGGGGGCCCAGGAGACCCAGTACTTC.

In its sample, this clonotype was seen a few times. The chain has TRBV20-1 and TRBJ1-6, with TRBD1 as a possible D gene (6 bases). V gave up 3 bases and J gave up 5 bases, with 8 bases separating them. The CDR3 consists of 13 residues. Germline CDR1 DFQATT, CDR2 SNEGSKA (reference sequence). Here the CDR3 DNA reads TGCAGTGCTAGGGACAGTAATAATTCACCCCTCCACTTT. As protein: CSARDSNNSPLHF.

This clonotype showed up just a few times. The DNA of the CDR3 is TGTGCCAGCAGTGAGGTCTCGGCGGGCTACGAGCAGTACTTC. Residues: CASSEVSAGYEQYF. The chain is built from TRBV6-1 and TRBJ2-7, with a possible D match to TRBD2 (5 bases). The V gene lost 3 bases and the J gene lost 3 bases, with 12 bases spanning the gap. Germline lookup yields CDR1 MNHNS and CDR2 SASEGT. The CDR3 is made up of 14 amino acids.

This chain uses TRBV20-1 with TRBJ1-5; D is uncertain. V was clipped by 5 bases and J by 6 bases, with 14 bases between them. Germline V CDR1 and CDR2: DFQATT, SNEGSKA (reference sequence). This CDR3 comprises 13 residues. CDR3 nucleotide sequence: TGCAGTGCTCGCGAGGAGGGCAGTCAGCCCCAGCATTTT. It yields the protein CSAREEGSQPQHF.

The genes are TRBV6-2 or TRBV6-3 and TRBJ2-5; a possible D gene is TRBD2 (6 bases). V shed 2 bases and J shed 0 bases, with 10 bases lying between them. The germline CDR1 and CDR2 sequences are MNHEY and SVGEGT. The CDR3 extends over 15 amino acids. CDR3 region: CASSYGGKYQETQYF. The DNA of the CDR3 is TGTGCCAGCAGTTACGGCGGGAAGTACCAAGAGACCCAGTACTTC.

This clonotype was observed at least ten times. This rearrangement joins TRBV12-3 or TRBV12-4 to TRBJ1-1; a possible D gene is TRBD1 (6 bases). This CDR3 is 14 amino acids long. Between the trimmed V and J ends, which lost 5 bases and 2 bases, there was a span of 12 bases. The CDR3 coding sequence is TGTGCCAGCAGTCTCGGGGGCCCCAACACTGAAGCTTTCTTT. Protein product: CASSLGGPNTEAFF.

CDR3 coding DNA: TGCAGTGCCGGCGCTAGCGGGGGGCAAGAGACCCAGTACTTC. Protein sequence: CSAGASGGQETQYF. The chain uses TRBV20-1 and TRBJ2-5, with 11 bases aligning to TRBD2. Germline values: CDR1 DFQATT, CDR2 SNEGSKA (reference sequence). V trimming: 6 bases; J trimming: 2 bases; junction bases outside the gene matches: 5. The CDR3 extends over 14 amino acids.

The genes are TRBV6-5 and TRBJ2-7; 7 bases map to TRBD2. The junction had 6 bases not matched to a gene; V was cut back by 0 bases and J by 4 bases. Germline CDR1 is MNHEY and CDR2 is SVGAGI. CDR3 size: 15 residues. The chain's CDR3 is CASSYSGLPPYEQYF. The CDR3 DNA reads as TGTGCCAGCAGTTACTCGGGACTACCTCCTTACGAGCAGTACTTC.

This clonotype was detected a few times. The genes are TRBV4-2 and TRBJ2-1; 8 nucleotides align to TRBD2. The CDR3 consists of 16 residues. J lost 5 bases, V lost 0 bases, and 6 bases had no gene match. In germline, CDR1 is LGHNA, CDR2 YNFKEQ. The CDR3 loop reads CASSQEAGAAHNEQFF. For the CDR3, the DNA is TGTGCCAGCAGCCAAGAAGCGGGAGCAGCCCACAATGAGCAGTTCTTC.

This clonotype appeared a few times. The chain recombines TRBV7-2 with TRBJ1-5, with TRBD1 identical over 8 bases. This CDR3 spans 15 amino acids. From germline, CDR1 is SGHTA and CDR2 FQGNSA. With V trimmed by 7 bases and J by 1 base, 6 bases remained unmatched. DNA of the CDR3: TGTGCCAGCAAGGACAGGGAGGGAAGCAATCAGCCCCAGCATTTT. Protein product: CASKDREGSNQPQHF.

This clonotype occurred a few times. The J gene is TRBJ2-1, the V gene TRBV9; 7 bases line up with TRBD1. The CDR3 spans 14 residues. The ends lost 5 bases at V and 5 bases at J; junction bases unmatched: 7. Germline lookup yields CDR1 SGDLS and CDR2 YYNGEE. The CDR3: CASSGLGTDNEQFF. The CDR3 DNA is TGTGCCAGCAGTGGGCTAGGGACAGACAATGAGCAGTTCTTC.

This clonotype was observed many times. This chain links TRBV20-1 with TRBJ2-1; the match to TRBD2 covers 8 bases. CDR1 DFQATT and CDR2 SNEGSKA come from the germline V gene (reference sequence). CDR3 length: 15 amino acids. V dropped 0 bases and J dropped 7; count of bases not matched to a gene: 8. The CDR3 DNA reads TGCAGTGCTAGAGATATGGCGGGGGGCGCGAATGAGCAGTTCTTC. Protein sequence: CSARDMAGGANEQFF.

This clonotype has just a few counts. A single base separates this from a much larger clone, so it may be a read error. The gene calls are TRBV3-1 and TRBJ2-1; D ambiguous. CDR1 LGHDT and CDR2 YNNKEL come from the germline V gene (reference sequence). Trimming pared 2 bases from V and 10 bases from J, leaving 15 bases between. CDR3 size: 14 residues. CDR3 region: CASSQFATGYEQFF. The CDR3, as DNA: TGTGCCAGCAGCCAATTTGCGACGGGCTACGAGCAGTTCTTC.

This clonotype was counted a single time. The junction departs from the called germline gene at one end, perhaps through a read error. V is TRBV25-1 and J is TRBJ2-1; 12 bases are a match to TRBD2. Germline-derived CDR1 and CDR2 are MGHDK and SYGVNS. This CDR3 has 17 residues. The CDR3 bases are TGTGCCAGCAGTGAATATAAGACTAGCGGGAGCTACCATGAGCAGTTCTTC. It is translated as CASSEYKTSGSYHEQFF.

This clonotype was observed at least ten times. V usage is TRBV7-2 and J usage is TRBJ2-7, with TRBD1 matching over 9 bases. Germline values: CDR1 SGHTA, CDR2 FQGNSA. With 5 bases clipped from V and 8 bases from J, the junction kept 16 bases outside the gene matches. The CDR3 covers 16 residues. In nucleotides, the CDR3 is TGTGCCAGCAGCCAGGGGAGGGGACAGGGAAGTAAGCAGCAGTACTTC. Translating it yields CASSQGRGQGSKQQYF.

The table lists this clonotype with many counts. The chain couples TRBV4-3 to TRBJ1-2, with D tentatively TRBD1 (5 bases). V was clipped by 4 bases and J by 7 bases, with 13 bases between them. The germline gives CDR1 LGHNA, CDR2 YSLEER. The CDR3 sequence is 13 residues long. CDR3 in DNA: TGCGCCAGCAGCCGAGTCAGGGTCTCTGGCTACACCTTC. Translating gives CASSRVRVSGYTF.

This clonotype was observed a few times. The J gene is TRBJ2-1, the V gene TRBV5-6, with 9 bases identical to TRBD1. CDR1 is SGHDT and CDR2 is YYEEEE in the germline V gene. J was trimmed by 0 bases and V by 7 bases; bases with no gene match: 20. CDR3 length: 20 amino acids. The CDR3 here is CASGSSPGQGSGSSYNEQFF. Here the CDR3 DNA reads TGTGCCAGCGGTTCCTCCCCGGGACAGGGCTCGGGAAGCTCCTACAATGAGCAGTTCTTC. Full variable domain (missing parts from reference TRBV5-6 and TRBJ2-1): DAGVTQSPTHLIKTRGQQVTLRCSPKSGHDTVSWYQQALGQGPQFIFQYYEEEERQRGNFPDRFSGHQFPNYSSELNVNALLLGDSALYLCASGSSPGQGSGSSYNEQFFGPGTRLTVL.

The gene calls are TRBV20-1 and TRBJ2-7, with 12 bases matching TRBD2. This CDR3 is 13 amino acids long. CDR1 and CDR2 from the germline V gene are DFQATT and SNEGSKA (reference sequence). The ends lost 6 bases at V and 7 bases at J; junction bases unmatched: 7. Here the CDR3 reads CSACGLAGLEQYF. In nucleotides, the CDR3 is TGCAGTGCATGCGGACTAGCGGGGTTAGAGCAGTACTTC.

This clonotype was seen a few times. The V and J genes are TRBV29-1 and TRBJ1-1; D is unclear. The V end was cut by 3 bases, the J end by 1 base, with 12 bases between. The CDR3 sequence is 14 residues long. CDR1 SQVTM and CDR2 ANQGSEA come from the germline V gene. CDR3 DNA sequence: TGCAGCGTTGACGACGGACGGCCGAACACTGAAGCTTTCTTT. Encoded protein: CSVDDGRPNTEAFF.

This clonotype was seen a handful of times. This chain joins TRBV7-2 and TRBJ2-5, with 9 bases that match TRBD1. The J call may be faulty, since TRBJ2-7 better matches the DNA end. Looked up from germline, CDR1 is SGHTA and CDR2 is FQGNSA. The CDR3 extends over 19 amino acids. As DNA, the CDR3 is TGTGCCAGCAGCTTTTTACGGACAGGGGCGTCACCCGTAACCTACGAGCAGTACTTC. As protein: CASSFLRTGASPVTYEQYF.

V is TRBV6-1 and J is TRBJ2-3; the match to TRBD2 covers 9 bases. V gave up 5 bases and J gave up 0 bases; unmatched junction bases: 6. There are 16 residues in the CDR3. In germline, CDR1 is MNHNS, CDR2 SASEGT. CDR3 bases: TGTGCCAGCAGTAGAGTAGCGGGGGTTAGCACAGATACGCAGTATTTT. Protein sequence: CASSRVAGVSTDTQYF.

The V gene is TRBV7-8, the J gene TRBJ1-5, with 7 bases lining up with TRBD1. The V segment lost 3 bases and the J segment 0 bases; nucleotides outside the gene matches: 5. Germline V gives CDR1 SGHVS, CDR2 FQNEAQ. The length of the CDR3 is 16 residues. CDR3 sequence: CASSFTTGYSNQPQHF. The CDR3 region has the DNA TGTGCCAGCAGCTTTACGACAGGGTATAGCAATCAGCCCCAGCATTTT.

This clonotype was recorded at least ten times. V gene TRBV7-2 combines with J gene TRBJ2-5; no firm D call. The CDR3 has 14 residues. In germline, CDR1 is SGHTA, CDR2 FQGNSA. Trimming pared 2 bases from V and 5 bases from J, leaving 12 bases between. The CDR3 DNA sequence: TGTGCCAGCAGCTTAAGGTCCGGAGTCGAGACCCAGTACTTC. It codes for CASSLRSGVETQYF.

This chain connects TRBV7-2 to TRBJ2-1, with TRBD2 matching over 10 bases. V lost 5 bases to trimming and J lost 7 bases; unmatched junction nucleotides: 11. CDR1 and CDR2 (germline): SGHTA, FQGNSA. This CDR3 has 16 residues. The CDR3: CASSPSSGGAKNEQFF. CDR3 bases: TGTGCCAGCAGCCCATCGAGCGGGGGGGCCAAAAATGAGCAGTTCTTC.

This sequence joins TRBV4-1 and TRBJ2-5, with 13 bases lining up with TRBD2. V was pared by 3 bases and J by 5 bases, with 15 bases of the junction left unmatched. CDR1 is MGHRA, CDR2 YSYEKL, per germline. The CDR3 has 19 residues. CDR3 amino acids: CASSHELAGGGGMRETQYF. As DNA, the CDR3 is TGCGCCAGCAGCCACGAACTAGCGGGGGGGGGCGGCATGAGGGAGACCCAGTACTTC.

This clonotype rates as medium-sized. The V and J genes are TRBV19 and TRBJ2-1; 10 bases map to TRBD2. Germline trimming cut 8 bases from V and 9 bases from J; bases unmatched to any gene: 7. This CDR3 has 13 amino acids. Germline loops: CDR1 LNHDA, CDR2 SQIVND (reference sequence). CDR3 nucleotides: TGTGCCAGTTCGGCTAGCGGGGGAGGTGAGCAGTTCTTC. Translation gives CASSASGGGEQFF.

V and J are TRBV5-1 and TRBJ1-1, with D possibly TRBD1 on 6 matching bases. The CDR3 length is 15 residues. CDR1 and CDR2 from the germline V gene are SGHRS and YFSETQ. V lost 4 bases and J lost 6, with 19 bases in between. This CDR3 is CASSRTQSGAAEAFF. DNA for the CDR3: TGCGCCAGCAGCCGAACTCAGTCGGGGGCCGCTGAAGCTTTCTTT.

V and J are TRBV11-3 and TRBJ2-1; TRBD2 matches 12 bases. Germline V gene data show CDR1 as SGHNT and CDR2 as YENEEA. Germline trimming cut 4 bases from V and 3 bases from J; bases unmatched to any gene: 4. This CDR3 is built from 16 residues. CDR3 bases: TGTGCCAGCAGCTCTAGCGGGAGGGACCTCTACAATGAGCAGTTCTTC. Translated: CASSSSGRDLYNEQFF.

Many counts were recorded for this clonotype. The chain employs TRBV20-1 and TRBJ2-1; TRBD2 agrees at 11 bases. V lost 5 bases and J lost 3; bases outside the gene matches: 9. The CDR3 has 16 amino acids. The germline CDR1 and CDR2 sequences are DFQATT and SNEGSKA (reference sequence). CDR3 coding DNA: TGCAGTGCTGGCCCAGTACTAGCGGGAGTCTACAATGAGCAGTTCTTC. It translates to CSAGPVLAGVYNEQFF.

This sequence joins TRBV20-1 and TRBJ1-5; D is unclear. The CDR3 extends over 13 amino acids. The V and J ends lost 3 bases and 0 bases respectively, with 6 bases between them. CDR1 and CDR2 from the germline V gene are DFQATT and SNEGSKA (reference sequence). The CDR3 region has the DNA TGCAGTGCTAGTGAGGATAGCAATCAGCCCCAGCATTTT. Translation gives CSASEDSNQPQHF.